The text below deals with one T cell receptor (beta chain). This sample stems from a study of blood T cell repertoires in COVID-19. TCRdb keeps only in-frame clones here, not all; method: immunoSEQ multiplex PCR. The data contain more than 65,000 clones, roughly 80% of them seen just once; the ten biggest clones take up about a third. The ends lost 4 bases at V and 9 bases at J; junction bases unmatched: 7. The CDR3 consists of 15 residues. Germline V gene sequence: CDR1 SNHLY, CDR2 FYNNEI. The specimen sequenced was peripheral blood. V gene TRBV2 combines with J gene TRBJ2-1, with 12 nucleotides matching TRBD2. The sequence derives from a woman between 65 and 79 years old with acute or convalescent COVID-19. CDR3 coding DNA: TGTGCCAGCAGTGGACTAGCGGGGGCCCCTAGTGAGCAGTTCTTC. Its translation: CASSGLAGAPSEQFF.